Described below is a single TCR beta chain sequence and its context. Germline V gives CDR1 LNHDA, CDR2 SQIVND (reference sequence). V lost 9 bases to trimming and J lost 6 bases, with 15 bases between them. CDR3 length equals 14 residues. The source material, RNA transcripts, was used to amplify TCR beta CDR3 regions. Researchers ran a first-round RT-PCR on the TCR CDR3 using the HTBI primer set. TCRdb itself ran the multiplex PCR reads through MiXCR, one entry per CDR3 protein. The sample lists 490,000 or so distinct CDR3 sequences, around 20% occurring once. This specimen comes from a study of T cells in Graves' hyperthyroidism and ophthalmopathy. Any patient presenting with uncontrolled infection, other autoimmune disease, pregnancy or lactation was left out. Thyroid ultrasound, orbital computed tomography, clinical symptoms, and serum thyroxine and TRAb underpinned diagnoses. The source of the PBMCs was 10 ml of fresh peripheral blood.

This TCR was recovered from a man aged 35 to 55 with Graves' ophthalmopathy. The chain has TRBV19 and TRBJ2-6; D remains unclear. The sample consisted of blood. The CDR3 nucleotides are TGTGCCAGCTCGGTCGCCGCAGAGGCCAACGTCCTGACTTTC. This codes for CASSVAAEANVLTF.